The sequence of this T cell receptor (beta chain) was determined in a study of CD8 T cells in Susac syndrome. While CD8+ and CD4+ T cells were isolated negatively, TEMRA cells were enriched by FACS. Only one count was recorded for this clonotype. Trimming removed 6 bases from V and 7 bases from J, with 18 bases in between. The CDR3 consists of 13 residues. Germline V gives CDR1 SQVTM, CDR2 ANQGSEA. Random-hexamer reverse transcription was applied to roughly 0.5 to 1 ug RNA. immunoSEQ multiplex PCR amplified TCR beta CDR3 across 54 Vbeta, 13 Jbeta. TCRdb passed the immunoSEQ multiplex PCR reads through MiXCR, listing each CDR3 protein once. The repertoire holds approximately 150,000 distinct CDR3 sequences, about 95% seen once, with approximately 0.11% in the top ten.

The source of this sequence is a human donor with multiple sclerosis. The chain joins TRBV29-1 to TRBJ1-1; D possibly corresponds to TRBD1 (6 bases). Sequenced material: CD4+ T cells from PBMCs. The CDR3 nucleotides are TGCAGCGTCTGCGACAGGTCTAGGAATGAAGCTTTCTTT. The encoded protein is CSVCDRSRNEAFF.